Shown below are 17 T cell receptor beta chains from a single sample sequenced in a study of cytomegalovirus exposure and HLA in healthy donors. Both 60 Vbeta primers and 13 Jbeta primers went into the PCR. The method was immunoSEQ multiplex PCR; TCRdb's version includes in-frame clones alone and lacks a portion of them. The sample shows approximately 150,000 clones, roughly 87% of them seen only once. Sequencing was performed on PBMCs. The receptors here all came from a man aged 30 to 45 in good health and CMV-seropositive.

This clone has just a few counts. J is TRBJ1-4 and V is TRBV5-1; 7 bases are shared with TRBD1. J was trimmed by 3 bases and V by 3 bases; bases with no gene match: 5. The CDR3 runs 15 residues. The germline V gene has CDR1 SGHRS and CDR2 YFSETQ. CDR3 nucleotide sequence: TGCGCCAGCAGCTCCCGACAGGGCTCTAATGAAAAACTGTTTTTT. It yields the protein CASSSRQGSNEKLFF.

CDR3 loop: CASSLLAGGQQYF. The CDR3 nucleotides read TGTGCCAGCAGCCTACTAGCGGGGGGGCAGCAGTACTTC. The chain uses TRBV6-5 and TRBJ2-7; 13 bases map to TRBD2. J gave up 8 bases and V 6 bases, and 4 bases lay outside the gene matches. Looked up from germline, CDR1 is MNHEY and CDR2 is SVGAGI. The CDR3 is made up of 13 amino acids.

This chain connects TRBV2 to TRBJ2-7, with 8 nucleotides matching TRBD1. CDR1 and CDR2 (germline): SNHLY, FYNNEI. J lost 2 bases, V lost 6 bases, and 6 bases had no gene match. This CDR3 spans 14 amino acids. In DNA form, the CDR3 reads TGTGCCAGCAGGTGGACAGGGCTGGCCTACGAGCAGTACTTC. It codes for CASRWTGLAYEQYF.

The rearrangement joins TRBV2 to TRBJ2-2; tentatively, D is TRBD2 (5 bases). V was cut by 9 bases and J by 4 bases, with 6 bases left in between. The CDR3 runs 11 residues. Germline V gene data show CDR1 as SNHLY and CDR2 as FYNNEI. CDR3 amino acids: CARGSTGELFF. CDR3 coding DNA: TGTGCCAGGGGGAGCACCGGGGAGCTGTTTTTT. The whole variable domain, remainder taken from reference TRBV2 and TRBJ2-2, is EPEVTQTPSHQVTQMGQEVILRCVPISNHLYFYWYRQILGQKVEFLVSFYNNEISEKSEIFDDQFSVERPDGSNFTLKIRSTKLEDSAMYFCARGSTGELFFGEGSRLTVL.

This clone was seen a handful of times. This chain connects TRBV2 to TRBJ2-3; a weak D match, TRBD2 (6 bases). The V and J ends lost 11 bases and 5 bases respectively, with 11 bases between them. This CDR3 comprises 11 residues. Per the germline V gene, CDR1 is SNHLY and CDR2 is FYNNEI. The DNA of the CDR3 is TGTGCCGCCCCCGGGGGAGATACGCAGTATTTT. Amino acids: CAAPGGDTQYF.

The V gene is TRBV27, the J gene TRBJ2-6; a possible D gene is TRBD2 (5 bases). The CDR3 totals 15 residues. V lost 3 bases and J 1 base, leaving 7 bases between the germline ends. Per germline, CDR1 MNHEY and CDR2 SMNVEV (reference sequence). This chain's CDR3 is CASSLRVSGANVLTF. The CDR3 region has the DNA TGTGCCAGCAGTTTGAGGGTGTCTGGGGCCAACGTCCTGACTTTC.

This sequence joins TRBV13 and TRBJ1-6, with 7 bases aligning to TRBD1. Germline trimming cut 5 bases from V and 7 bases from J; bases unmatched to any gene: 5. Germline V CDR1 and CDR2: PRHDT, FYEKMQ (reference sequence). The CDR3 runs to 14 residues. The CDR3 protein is CASSLRDRNSPLHF. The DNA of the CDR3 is TGTGCCAGCAGCCTCAGGGACAGAAATTCACCCCTCCACTTT.

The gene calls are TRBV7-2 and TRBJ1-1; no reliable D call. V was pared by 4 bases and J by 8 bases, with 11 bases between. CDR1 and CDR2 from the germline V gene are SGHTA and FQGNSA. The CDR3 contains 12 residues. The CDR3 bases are TGTGCCAGCAGCTCCCCGACGACAGAAGCTTTCTTT. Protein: CASSSPTTEAFF.

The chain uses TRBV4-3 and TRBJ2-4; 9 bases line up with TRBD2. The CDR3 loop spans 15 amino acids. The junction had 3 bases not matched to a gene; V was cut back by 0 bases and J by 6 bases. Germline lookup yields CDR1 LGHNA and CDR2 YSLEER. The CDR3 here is CASSQDGRGGNIQYF. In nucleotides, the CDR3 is TGCGCCAGCAGCCAAGATGGGCGGGGGGGAAACATTCAGTACTTC.

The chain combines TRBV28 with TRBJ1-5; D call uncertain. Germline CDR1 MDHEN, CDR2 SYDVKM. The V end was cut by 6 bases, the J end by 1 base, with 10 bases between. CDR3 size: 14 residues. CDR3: CASRVTVSNQPQHF. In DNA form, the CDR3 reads TGTGCCAGCAGAGTTACTGTCAGCAATCAGCCCCAGCATTTT.

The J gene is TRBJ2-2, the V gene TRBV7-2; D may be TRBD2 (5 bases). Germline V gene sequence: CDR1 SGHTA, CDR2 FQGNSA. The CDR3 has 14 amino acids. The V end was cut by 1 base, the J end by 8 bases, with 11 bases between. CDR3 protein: CASSLGRGSGELFF. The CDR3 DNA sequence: TGTGCCAGCAGCTTAGGACGGGGATCAGGGGAGCTGTTTTTT.

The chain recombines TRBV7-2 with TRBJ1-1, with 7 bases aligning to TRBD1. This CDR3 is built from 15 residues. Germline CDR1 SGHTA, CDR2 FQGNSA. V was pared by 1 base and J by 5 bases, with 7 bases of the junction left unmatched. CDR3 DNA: TGTGCCAGCAGCTTAGGCAGGGGGATAGTGACTGAAGCTTTCTTT. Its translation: CASSLGRGIVTEAFF.

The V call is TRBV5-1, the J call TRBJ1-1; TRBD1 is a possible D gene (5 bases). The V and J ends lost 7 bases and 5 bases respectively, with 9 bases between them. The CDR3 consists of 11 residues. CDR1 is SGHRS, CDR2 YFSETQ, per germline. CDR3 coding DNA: TGCGCCAGCTCCAGGGATACTGAAGCTTTCTTT. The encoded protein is CASSRDTEAFF.

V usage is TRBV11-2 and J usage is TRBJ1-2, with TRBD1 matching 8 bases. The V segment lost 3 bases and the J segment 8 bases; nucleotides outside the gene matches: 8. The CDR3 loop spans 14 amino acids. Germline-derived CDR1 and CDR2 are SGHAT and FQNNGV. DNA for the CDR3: TGTGCCAGCAGCTTGTCTCAGGGGGCGAACGGCTACACCTTC. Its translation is CASSLSQGANGYTF.

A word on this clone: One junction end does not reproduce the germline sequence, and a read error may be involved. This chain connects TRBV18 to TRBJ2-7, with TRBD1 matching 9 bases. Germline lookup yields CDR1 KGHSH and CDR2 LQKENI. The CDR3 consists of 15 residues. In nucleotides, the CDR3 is TGTGCCAGCTCAGCACCGGGACAGGGTTTCAACGAGCAGTACTTC. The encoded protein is CASSAPGQGFNEQYF. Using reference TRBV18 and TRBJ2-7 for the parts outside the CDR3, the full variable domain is NAGVMQNPRHLVRRRGQEARLRCSPMKGHSHVYWYRQLPEEGLKFMVYLQKENIIDESGMPKERFSAEFPKEGPSILRIQQVVRGDSAAYFCASSAPGQGFNEQYFGPGTRLTVT.

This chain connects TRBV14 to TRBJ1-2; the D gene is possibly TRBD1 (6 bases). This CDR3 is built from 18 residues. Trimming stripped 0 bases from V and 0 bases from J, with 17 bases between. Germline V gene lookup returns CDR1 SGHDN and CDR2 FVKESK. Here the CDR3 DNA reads TGTGCCAGCAGCCAAGACTTCGGGGAACAGGGAGCTAACTATGGCTACACCTTC. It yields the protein CASSQDFGEQGANYGYTF.

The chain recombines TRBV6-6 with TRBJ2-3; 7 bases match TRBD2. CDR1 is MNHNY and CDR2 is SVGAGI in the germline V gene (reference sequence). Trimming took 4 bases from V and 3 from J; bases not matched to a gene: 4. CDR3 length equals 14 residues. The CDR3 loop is CASSWASGTDTQYF. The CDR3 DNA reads TGTGCCAGCAGTTGGGCTAGCGGTACAGATACGCAGTATTTT.